This passage covers 15 T cell receptor beta chains from one sample sequenced in a study of T cells after yellow fever vaccination (dated by TCRdb to between 2018 and 2021). Library preparation employed 5' RACE. Reads for this sample came from an Illumina HiSeq 2500. In-frame beta chains were kept once TCRdb had trimmed the public reads at Q25 with fastp and called clones with MiXCR. Merged by CDR3 protein, the rows form single entries marked with the most common genes and DNA. This sample gives more than 90,000 distinct CDR3 sequences in total; around 8% of them show up just once. The ten largest account for about 25% of the sample. The intended sense of this specimen's treatment or condition label: live attenuated yellow fever vaccine strain. Sequencing used CD8+ T cells sorted from PBMCs, obtained 45 days after the yellow fever booster vaccination. These receptors originate from a man aged 25 to 40 who received the YFV17D yellow fever vaccine.

CDR3 sequence: CASSQDLNEQYF. For the CDR3, the DNA is TGTGCCAGCAGCCAAGACCTAAACGAGCAGTACTTC. The gene calls are TRBV14 and TRBJ2-7; D ambiguous. This CDR3 region has 12 residues. Between the trimmed V and J ends, which lost 0 bases and 5 bases, there was a span of 5 bases. Germline V gene sequence: CDR1 SGHDN, CDR2 FVKESK.

This clonotype has a handful of counts. The chain recombines TRBV3-1 with TRBJ2-1; TRBD2 agrees at 9 bases. With V trimmed by 2 bases and J by 3 bases, 8 bases remained unmatched. Germline lookup yields CDR1 LGHDT and CDR2 YNNKEL (reference sequence). This CDR3 has 17 residues. The CDR3 sequence is CASSQLVAGGIYNEQFF. The CDR3 DNA follows: TGTGCCAGCAGCCAACTGGTGGCGGGAGGGATCTACAATGAGCAGTTCTTC.

V is TRBV11-2 and J is TRBJ1-5; D gene ambiguous. Trimming took 2 bases from V and 4 from J, leaving 15 bases between them. Germline CDR1 is SGHAT and CDR2 is FQNNGV. The CDR3 totals 16 residues. The CDR3 DNA follows: TGTGCCAGCAGCTTATACCCAGGCCTAGGGAATCAGCCCCAGCATTTT. Its translation: CASSLYPGLGNQPQHF.

This clonotype was seen repeatedly, ten times or more. The chain links TRBV20-1 to TRBJ2-5; 7 bases align to TRBD2. Germline V gene lookup returns CDR1 DFQATT and CDR2 SNEGSKA (reference sequence). J gave up 5 bases and V 0 bases, and 9 bases lay outside the gene matches. The CDR3 is made up of 15 amino acids. CDR3 DNA: TGCAGTGCTAGAGATCAGGCGGGAGTGGCTGAGACCCAGTACTTC. Translating it yields CSARDQAGVAETQYF.

This clonotype came up many times. The V gene is TRBV12-3 or TRBV12-4, the J gene TRBJ2-7, with 11 bases lining up with TRBD2. The CDR3 runs to 14 residues. The junction had 8 bases not matched to a gene; V was cut back by 6 bases and J by 7 bases. CDR3 in amino acids: CASSPTSGVHEQYF. The CDR3 coding sequence is TGTGCCAGCAGCCCGACTAGCGGGGTTCATGAGCAGTACTTC.

This clonotype was seen a handful of times. The genes are TRBV5-1 and TRBJ1-2; D remains unclear. This CDR3 contains 11 residues. Germline assignment: CDR1 SGHRS and CDR2 YFSETQ. V gave up 4 bases and J gave up 6 bases, with 7 bases separating them. CDR3 nucleotides: TGCGCCAGCAGCGGGCCAGATGGCTACACCTTC. This gives the protein CASSGPDGYTF. The whole variable domain, remainder taken from reference TRBV5-1 and TRBJ1-2, is KAGVTQTPRYLIKTRGQQVTLSCSPISGHRSVSWYQQTPGQGLQFLFEYFSETQRNKGNFPGRFSGRQFSNSRSEMNVSTLELGDSALYLCASSGPDGYTFGSGTRLTVV.

This clonotype was counted ten times or more. The chain carries TRBV25-1 and TRBJ2-3; 11 nucleotides match TRBD1. Unmatched junction bases numbered 12, after V lost 1 base and J lost 0 bases. Germline V gene lookup returns CDR1 MGHDK and CDR2 SYGVNS. The CDR3 contains 20 residues. The CDR3, as DNA: TGTGCCAGCAGTGAATCCGGCGGACAGGGGGCCTGGCATAGCACAGATACGCAGTATTTT. It is translated as CASSESGGQGAWHSTDTQYF.

As regards this clonotype: At one boundary the junction diverges from the germline segment, which might be a read error. V usage is TRBV28 and J usage is TRBJ2-1; no clear D. The CDR3 has 16 amino acids. Germline V gene sequence: CDR1 MDHEN, CDR2 SYDVKM. The CDR3: CASSSQTESSYDEQFF. The CDR3 DNA reads TGTGCCAGCAGTAGCCAAACGGAGAGCTCCTACGATGAGCAGTTCTTC.

About this clonotype itself: A single base separates this from a much larger clone, so it may be a read error. The chain carries TRBV7-6 and TRBJ2-1; maybe TRBD2 (6 bases). In germline, CDR1 is SGHVS, CDR2 FNYEAQ. Trimming stripped 0 bases from V and 7 bases from J, with 10 bases between. CDR3 length equals 14 residues. CDR3: CASSLANGRNEQFF. The CDR3 coding sequence is TGTGCCAGCAGCTTAGCTAACGGGAGAAATGAGCAGTTCTTC.

This clonotype was counted ten times or more. The genes are TRBV15 and TRBJ2-3; 13 bases match TRBD2. The germline V gene has CDR1 LNHNV and CDR2 YYDKDF (reference sequence). The CDR3 contains 19 residues. The V segment lost 3 bases and the J segment 3 bases; nucleotides outside the gene matches: 12. The CDR3 reads CATSSRYTGTSGMTDTQYF. The CDR3 DNA reads TGTGCCACCAGCAGCCGTTATACCGGGACTAGCGGGATGACAGATACGCAGTATTTT.

The chain recombines TRBV4-3 with TRBJ2-7, with 9 bases lining up with TRBD1. Germline CDR1 and CDR2: LGHNA and YSLEER. CDR3 size: 16 residues. V lost 3 bases to trimming and J lost 3 bases; unmatched junction nucleotides: 9. In nucleotides, the CDR3 is TGCGCCAGCAGCCAGTCCCCCGGGACAGGGATCTACGAGCAGTACTTC. Amino acid sequence: CASSQSPGTGIYEQYF.

Ten or more counts support this clonotype. The chain links TRBV5-1 to TRBJ2-7; 7 nucleotides align to TRBD1. CDR1 and CDR2 (germline): SGHRS, YFSETQ. CDR3 length: 14 amino acids. The J segment lost 4 bases and the V segment lost 3 bases, leaving 7 bases of the junction unmatched. The CDR3 region has the DNA TGCGCCAGCAGCTCCGGGACAGCCACTTACGAGCAGTACTTC. It is translated as CASSSGTATYEQYF.

This clonotype was counted a few times. The chain is built from TRBV10-3 and TRBJ2-5; TRBD2 aligns across 7 bases. V shed 4 bases and J 2 bases; nucleotides not matched to a gene: 7. The germline CDR1 and CDR2 sequences are ENHRY and SYGVKD. The CDR3 totals 15 residues. In DNA, the CDR3 is TGTGCCATCAGTGGGGGGGGGACTCAACAAGAGACCCAGTACTTC. It codes for CAISGGGTQQETQYF.

This clonotype appeared many times. CDR3 sequence reads: CSPTLEVGKYEQYF. CDR3 nucleotides: TGCAGTCCAACCCTTGAGGTAGGGAAGTACGAGCAGTACTTC. This chain joins TRBV20-1 and TRBJ2-7; no reliable D call. V was cut by 8 bases and J by 4 bases, with 21 bases left in between. The CDR3 spans 14 residues. CDR1 and CDR2 from the germline V gene are DFQATT and SNEGSKA (reference sequence).

The rearrangement uses TRBV6-2 or TRBV6-3 and TRBJ2-1; 7 nucleotides align to TRBD1. Germline CDR1 and CDR2: MNHEY and SVGEGT. This CDR3 has 15 residues. With V trimmed by 8 bases and J by 0 bases, 7 bases remained unmatched. The CDR3 here is CASGRQGFSYNEQFF. CDR3 nucleotide sequence: TGTGCCAGCGGGAGACAGGGTTTCTCCTACAATGAGCAGTTCTTC.